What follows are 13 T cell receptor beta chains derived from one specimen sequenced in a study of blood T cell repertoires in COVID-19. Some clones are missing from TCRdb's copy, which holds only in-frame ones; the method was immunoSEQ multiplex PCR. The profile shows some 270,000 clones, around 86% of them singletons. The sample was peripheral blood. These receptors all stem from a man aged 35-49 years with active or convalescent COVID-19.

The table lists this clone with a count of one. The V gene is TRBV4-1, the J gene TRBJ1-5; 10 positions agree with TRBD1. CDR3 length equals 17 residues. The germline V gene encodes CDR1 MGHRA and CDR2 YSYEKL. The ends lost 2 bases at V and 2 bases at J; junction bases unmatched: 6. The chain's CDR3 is CASSQWGGTGGNQPQHF. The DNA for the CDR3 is TGCGCCAGCAGCCAATGGGGGGGGACAGGGGGCAATCAGCCCCAGCATTTT.

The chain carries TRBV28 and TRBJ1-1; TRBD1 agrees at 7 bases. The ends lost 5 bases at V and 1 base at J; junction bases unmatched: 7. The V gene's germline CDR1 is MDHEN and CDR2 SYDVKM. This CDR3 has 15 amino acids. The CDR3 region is CASSLRTGTNTEAFF. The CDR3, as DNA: TGTGCCAGCAGTCTCCGGACAGGTACGAACACTGAAGCTTTCTTT.

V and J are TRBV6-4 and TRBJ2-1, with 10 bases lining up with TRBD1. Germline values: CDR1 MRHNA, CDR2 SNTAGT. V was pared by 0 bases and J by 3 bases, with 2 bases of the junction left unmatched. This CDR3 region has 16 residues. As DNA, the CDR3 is TGTGCCAGCAGTGACTCCGGGACAGGGGACTACAATGAGCAGTTCTTC. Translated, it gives CASSDSGTGDYNEQFF.

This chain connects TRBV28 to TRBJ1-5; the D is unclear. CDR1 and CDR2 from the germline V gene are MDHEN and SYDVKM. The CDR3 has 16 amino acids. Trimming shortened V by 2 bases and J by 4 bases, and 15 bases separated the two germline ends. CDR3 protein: CASSLMAAGWNQPQHF. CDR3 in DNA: TGTGCCAGCAGTTTAATGGCAGCGGGGTGGAATCAGCCCCAGCATTTT.

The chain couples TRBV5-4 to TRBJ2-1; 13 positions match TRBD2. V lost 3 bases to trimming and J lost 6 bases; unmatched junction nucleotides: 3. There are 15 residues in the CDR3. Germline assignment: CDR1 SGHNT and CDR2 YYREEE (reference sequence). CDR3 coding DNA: TGTGCCAGCAGCTCACTAGCGGGGGGGGTCAATGAGCAGTTCTTC. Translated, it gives CASSSLAGGVNEQFF.

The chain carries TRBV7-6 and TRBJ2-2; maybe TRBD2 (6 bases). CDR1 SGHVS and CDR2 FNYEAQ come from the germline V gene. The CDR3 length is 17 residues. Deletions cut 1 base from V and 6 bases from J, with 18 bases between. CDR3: CASSLDQLAARPGELFF. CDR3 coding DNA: TGTGCCAGCAGCTTAGATCAACTAGCCGCCAGACCCGGGGAGCTGTTTTTT.

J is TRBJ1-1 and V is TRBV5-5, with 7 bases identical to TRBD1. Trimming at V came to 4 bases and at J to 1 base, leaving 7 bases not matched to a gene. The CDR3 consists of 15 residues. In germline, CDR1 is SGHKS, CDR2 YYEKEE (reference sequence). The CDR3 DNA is TGTGCCAGCAGCGTTAAAGGGACAGAGAACACTGAAGCTTTCTTT. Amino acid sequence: CASSVKGTENTEAFF.

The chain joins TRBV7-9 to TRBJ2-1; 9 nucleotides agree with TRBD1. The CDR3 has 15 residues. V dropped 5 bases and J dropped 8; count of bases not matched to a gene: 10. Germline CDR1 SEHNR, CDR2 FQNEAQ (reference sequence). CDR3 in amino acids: CASSESRDRVDEQFF. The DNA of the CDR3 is TGTGCCAGCAGCGAGAGCCGGGACAGGGTCGATGAGCAGTTCTTC.

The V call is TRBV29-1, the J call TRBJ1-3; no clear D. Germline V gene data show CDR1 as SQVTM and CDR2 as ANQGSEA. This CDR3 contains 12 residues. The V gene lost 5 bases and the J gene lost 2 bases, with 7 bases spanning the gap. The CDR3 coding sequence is TGCAGCGTTCGGGGAGCTGGAAACACCATATATTTT. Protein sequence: CSVRGAGNTIYF.

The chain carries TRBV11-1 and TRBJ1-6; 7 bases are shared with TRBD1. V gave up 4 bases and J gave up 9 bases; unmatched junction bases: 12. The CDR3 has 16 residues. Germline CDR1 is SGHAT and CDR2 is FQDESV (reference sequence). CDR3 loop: CASSSAGAGGASPLHF. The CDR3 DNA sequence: TGTGCCAGCAGCTCCGCTGGGGCAGGGGGAGCTTCACCCCTCCACTTT.

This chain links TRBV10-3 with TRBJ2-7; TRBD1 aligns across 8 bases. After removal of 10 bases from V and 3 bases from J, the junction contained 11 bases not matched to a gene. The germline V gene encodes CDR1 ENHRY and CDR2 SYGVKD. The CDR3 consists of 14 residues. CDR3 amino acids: CATAQVGQVYEQYF. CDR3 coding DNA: TGTGCCACCGCCCAAGTGGGACAGGTCTACGAGCAGTACTTC.

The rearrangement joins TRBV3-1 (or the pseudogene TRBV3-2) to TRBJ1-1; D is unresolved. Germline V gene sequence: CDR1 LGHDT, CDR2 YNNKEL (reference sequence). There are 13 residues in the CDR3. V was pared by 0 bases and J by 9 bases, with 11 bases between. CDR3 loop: CASSQDTNGKAFF. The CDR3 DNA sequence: TGTGCCAGCAGCCAAGACACGAACGGTAAAGCTTTCTTT.

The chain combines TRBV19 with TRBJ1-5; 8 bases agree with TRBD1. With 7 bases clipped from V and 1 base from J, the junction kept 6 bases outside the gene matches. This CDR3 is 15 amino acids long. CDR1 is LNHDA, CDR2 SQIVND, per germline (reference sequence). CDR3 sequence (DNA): TGTGCCAGTAACCATGGACAGGGAAGCAATCAGCCCCAGCATTTT. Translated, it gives CASNHGQGSNQPQHF.